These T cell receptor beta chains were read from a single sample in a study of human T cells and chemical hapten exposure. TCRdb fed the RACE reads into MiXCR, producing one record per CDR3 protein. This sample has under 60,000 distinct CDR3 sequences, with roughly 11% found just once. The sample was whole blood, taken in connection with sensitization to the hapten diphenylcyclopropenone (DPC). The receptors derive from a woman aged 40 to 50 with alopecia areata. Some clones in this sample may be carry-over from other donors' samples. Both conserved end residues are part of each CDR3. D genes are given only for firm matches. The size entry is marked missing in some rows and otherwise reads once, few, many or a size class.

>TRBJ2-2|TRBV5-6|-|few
CASSSGPGFTGELFF
TGTGCCAGCAGCTCCGGACCAGGGTTTACCGGGGAGCTGTTTTTT
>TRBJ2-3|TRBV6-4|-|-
CASSARDTDTQYF
TGTGCCAGCAGTGCCCGGGACACAGATACGCAGTATTTT
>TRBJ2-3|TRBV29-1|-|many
CSVASGADTQYF
TGCAGCGTTGCTTCCGGGGCAGATACGCAGTATTTT
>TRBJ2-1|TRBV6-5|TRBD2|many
CASRPLAGGSDEQFF
TGTGCCAGCAGACCACTAGCGGGAGGGAGCGATGAGCAGTTCTTC
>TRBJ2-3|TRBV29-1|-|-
CSVARTSPLTDTQYF
TGCAGCGTTGCCCGAACTAGTCCCCTCACAGATACGCAGTATTTT
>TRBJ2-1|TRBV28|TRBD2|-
CASSSPVAGGPYNEQFF
TGTGCCAGCAGTTCCCCGGTAGCGGGAGGGCCTTACAATGAGCAGTTCTTC
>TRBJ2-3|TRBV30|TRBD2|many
CAWSVVRGGYTDTQYF
TGTGCCTGGAGTGTCGTGCGGGGGGGCTACACAGATACGCAGTATTTT
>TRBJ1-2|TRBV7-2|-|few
CASSFGGFNGYTF
TGTGCCAGCAGCTTTGGAGGGTTCAATGGCTACACCTTC
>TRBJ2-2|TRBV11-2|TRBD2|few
CASRLTSGSGGELFF
TGTGCCAGCAGACTGACTAGCGGGAGTGGCGGGGAGCTGTTTTTT
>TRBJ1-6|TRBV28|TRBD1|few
CASSATGDLSSYNSPLHF
TGTGCCAGCAGCGCAACAGGGGACCTCAGCTCCTATAATTCACCCCTCCACTTT
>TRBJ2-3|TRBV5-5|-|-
CASSLGAGTGTDTQYF
TGTGCCAGCAGCTTGGGGGCGGGGACTGGCACAGATACGCAGTATTTT
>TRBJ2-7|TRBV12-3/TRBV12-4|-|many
CASSFRSGDEQYF
TGTGCCAGCAGTTTCAGGTCGGGGGACGAGCAGTACTTC
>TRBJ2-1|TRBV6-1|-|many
CASSRWTAETYNEQFF
TGTGCCAGCAGTCGGTGGACAGCCGAAACCTACAATGAGCAGTTCTTC
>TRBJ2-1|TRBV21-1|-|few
CASSKLEKGWHEQFF
TGTGCCAGCAGCAAACTAGAAAAGGGGTGGCATGAGCAGTTCTTC
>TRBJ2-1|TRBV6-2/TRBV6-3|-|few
CASGRNEQFF
TGTGCCAGCGGGCGTAATGAGCAGTTCTTC
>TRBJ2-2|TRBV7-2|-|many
CASSSKLGELFF
TGTGCCAGCAGCTCGAAGTTAGGGGAGCTGTTTTTT
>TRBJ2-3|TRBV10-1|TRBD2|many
CASSTGGTDTQYF
TGCGCCAGCAGCACGGGAGGAACAGATACGCAGTATTTT
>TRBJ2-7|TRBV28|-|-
CASKGQITYEQYF
TGTGCCAGCAAAGGACAGATAACCTACGAGCAGTACTTC
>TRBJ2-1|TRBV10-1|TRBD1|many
CASSAGGSSYNEQFF
TGCGCCAGCAGTGCAGGGGGCAGCTCCTACAATGAGCAGTTCTTC
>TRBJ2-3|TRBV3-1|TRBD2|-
CASSQDSGGSSTDTQYF
TGTGCCAGCAGCCAAGACTCCGGGGGGTCTAGCACAGATACGCAGTATTTT
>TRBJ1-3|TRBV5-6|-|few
CASSGGGRNTIYF
TGTGCCAGCAGCGGTGGGGGAAGAAACACCATATATTTT
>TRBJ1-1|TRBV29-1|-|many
CSVEENQNTEAFF
TGCAGCGTTGAAGAAAATCAGAACACTGAAGCTTTCTTT
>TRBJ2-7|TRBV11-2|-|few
CASSYSRFDEQYF
TGTGCCAGCAGCTACTCCCGCTTCGACGAGCAGTACTTC
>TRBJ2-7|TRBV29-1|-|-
CSVAAQGRTYEQYF
TGCAGCGTTGCGGCGCAGGGGAGGACCTACGAGCAGTACTTC
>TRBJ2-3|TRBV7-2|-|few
CASSPRDNRDTQYF
TGTGCCAGCAGCCCACGGGACAACAGAGATACGCAGTATTTT
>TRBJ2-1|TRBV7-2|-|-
CASSLEASRRYNEQFF
TGTGCCAGCAGCTTGGAGGCGTCTAGACGTTACAATGAGCAGTTCTTC
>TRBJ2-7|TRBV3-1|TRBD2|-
CASSQDLRTSGSYEQYF
TGTGCCAGCAGCCAAGATCTAAGGACTAGCGGTTCCTACGAGCAGTACTTC
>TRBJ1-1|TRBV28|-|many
CASSFEGVGFF
TGTGCCAGCAGTTTTGAGGGAGTCGGTTTCTTT
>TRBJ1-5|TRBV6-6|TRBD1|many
CASSQPPGQGPTQPQHF
TGTGCCAGCAGCCAACCCCCGGGACAGGGGCCCACTCAGCCCCAGCATTTT
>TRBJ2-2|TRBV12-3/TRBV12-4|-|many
CASSPTLGLKTGELFF
TGTGCCAGCAGCCCAACCCTGGGACTTAAGACCGGGGAGCTGTTTTTT
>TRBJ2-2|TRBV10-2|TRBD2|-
CASSSGVDTGELFF
TGCGCCAGCAGCAGCGGGGTTGACACCGGGGAGCTGTTTTTT
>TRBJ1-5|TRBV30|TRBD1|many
CAWAPGTGSNQPQHF
TGTGCCTGGGCCCCCGGGACAGGGTCAAATCAGCCCCAGCATTTT
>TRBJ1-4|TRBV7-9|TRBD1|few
CASSLPTGREKLFF
TGTGCCAGCAGCTTACCGACAGGGCGGGAAAAACTGTTTTTT
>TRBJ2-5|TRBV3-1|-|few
CASSSSGWEETQYF
TGTGCCAGCAGCAGTAGCGGCTGGGAAGAGACCCAGTACTTC
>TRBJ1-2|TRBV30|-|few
CALLVNQGAGYTF
TGTGCCTTGCTGGTTAATCAGGGTGCCGGCTACACCTTC
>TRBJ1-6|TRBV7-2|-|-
CASSLEPRVLGSPLHF
TGTGCCAGCAGCTTAGAACCCAGGGTGCTAGGGTCACCCCTCCACTTT
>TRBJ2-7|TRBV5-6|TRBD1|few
CASSSAQGDHYTIEQYF
TGTGCCAGCAGCTCAGCCCAGGGGGACCACTATACGATCGAGCAGTACTTC
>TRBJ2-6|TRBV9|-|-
CASSAKWTGKAGANVLTF
TGTGCCAGCAGCGCAAAATGGACTGGTAAAGCTGGGGCCAACGTCCTGACTTTC
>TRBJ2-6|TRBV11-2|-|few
CASSQQGAGANVLTF
TGTGCCAGCAGCCAACAGGGTGCTGGGGCCAACGTCCTGACTTTC
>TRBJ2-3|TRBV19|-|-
CASRIGGGGTDTQYF
TGTGCCAGTAGAATCGGGGGTGGTGGCACAGATACGCAGTATTTT
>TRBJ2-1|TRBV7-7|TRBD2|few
CASAAGAASNEQFF
TGTGCTAGTGCAGCGGGAGCAGCCTCCAATGAGCAGTTCTTC
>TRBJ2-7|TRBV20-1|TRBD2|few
CSARHPGGREQYF
TGCAGTGCTAGACACCCGGGGGGGCGCGAGCAGTACTTC
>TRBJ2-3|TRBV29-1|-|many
CSVMPRGADTQYF
TGCAGTGTAATGCCGAGGGGGGCAGATACGCAGTATTTT
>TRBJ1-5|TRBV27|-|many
CASSLRQGSNQPQHF
TGTGCCAGCAGTTTAAGGCAGGGTAGCAATCAGCCCCAGCATTTT
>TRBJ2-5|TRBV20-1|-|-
CSARVDSNQETQYF
TGCAGTGCTAGGGTGGACAGCAACCAAGAGACCCAGTACTTC
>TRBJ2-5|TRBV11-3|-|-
CASSTGPTQYF
TGTGCCAGCAGCACCGGACCGACCCAGTACTTC
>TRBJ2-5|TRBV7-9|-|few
CASSPPWEVQETQYF
TGTGCCAGCAGCCCACCCTGGGAGGTCCAAGAGACCCAGTACTTC
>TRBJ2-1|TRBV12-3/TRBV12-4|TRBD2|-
CASRLAGSPYNEQFF
TGTGCCAGCAGACTAGCGGGGTCCCCCTACAATGAGCAGTTCTTC